This TCR beta chain is from a study of CD4 T cells in relation to SARS-CoV-2 and coronaviruses. Study-wide points: Pre-pandemic and post-infection samples never came from the same donor.

This table comes from immunoSEQ multiplex PCR, and its TCRdb copy is limited to in-frame clones, with some not included. The table records about 37,000 clones, roughly 84% of them present only once. For approximately eleven days, about 9.9 x 10^4 sorted CD4+ cells grew with T cell-depleted PBMCs and CEF. Comments on this clone: The antigen remains unidentified.

Germline CDR1 SGHRS, CDR2 YFSETQ. Trimming cost V 1 base and J 0 bases, with 21 bases left between them. The CDR3 totals 19 residues. The sequencing input was naive CD4+ T cells from PBMCs, cultured in vitro. Subset meaning: naive CD4+ T cells isolated by negative enrichment. The receptor was derived from an adult with COVID-19. The chain is built from TRBV5-1 and TRBJ2-3, with D hard to call. DNA for the CDR3: TGCGCCAGCAGCTTGACTCCGACGACCGCATGGGGTAGCACAGATACGCAGTATTTT. As protein: CASSLTPTTAWGSTDTQYF.